This T cell receptor beta chain appears in the sequencing data of a study of graft-versus-host responses after intestinal transplantation. Overall study findings and caveats: Levels of circulating GvH clones at their peak were associated with early post-transplant HvG declines. Recipient marrow harbored GvH clones, some of which surfaced first in ileum or blood.

CDR3 length: 13 residues. Trimming removed 7 bases from V and 5 bases from J; junction bases left unmatched: 6. CDR1 and CDR2 from the germline V gene are ENHRY and SYGVKD. As concerns this clone: Its cognate antigen is unknown.

Repertoires were generated with immunoSEQ multiplex PCR, while TCRdb's copy carries only in-frame clones and drops some. This table holds about 100,000 clones, 91% found once. The starting material was unstimulated CD4+ T cells sorted from spleen or lymph node cells, obtained before transplant. The TCR sequence derives from a human donor who was the organ donor for an intestinal transplant. This rearrangement joins TRBV10-3 to TRBJ1-2; 8 bases are shared with TRBD1. The CDR3 sequence is CAITHTGGYGYTF. The CDR3 DNA is TGTGCCATCACCCACACAGGGGGTTATGGCTACACCTTC.